Listed here are 16 T cell receptor beta chains from one sample, sequenced in a study of CD4 T cells in relation to SARS-CoV-2 and coronaviruses. The repertoire was sequenced with immunoSEQ multiplex PCR; TCRdb's copy has only in-frame clones and lacks some. The sample shows tens of thousands of clones, 82% of them seen only once. Their specific antigens are unknown. The sequenced material came from naive CD4+ T cells from PBMCs, cultured in vitro. Subset indicated: naive CD4+ T cells isolated by negative enrichment. These receptors came from an adult with COVID-19.

The rearrangement uses TRBV4-1 and TRBJ2-1, with TRBD2 as a possible D gene (6 bases). The germline CDR1 and CDR2 sequences are MGHRA and YSYEKL. The CDR3 has 14 amino acids. V lost 4 bases to trimming and J lost 4 bases, with 11 bases between them. CDR3 sequence: CASSPAGLYNEQFF. CDR3 nucleotide sequence: TGCGCCAGCAGCCCAGCGGGTCTTTACAATGAGCAGTTCTTC.

To note about this clone: An end of the junction differs from the germline gene, which may be a read error. The genes are TRBV28 and TRBJ1-2; D not resolved. There are 13 residues in the CDR3. Looked up from germline, CDR1 is MDHEN and CDR2 is SYDVKM. This CDR3 is CASSQPSRRQHLF. The CDR3 DNA is TGTGCCAGCAGTCAACCCAGCCGAAGACAACACCTCTTC.

V usage is TRBV5-1 and J usage is TRBJ2-2; 7 nucleotides align to TRBD2. The CDR3 spans 17 residues. V lost 1 base, J lost 5 bases, and 11 bases stayed unmatched. The germline V gene has CDR1 SGHRS and CDR2 YFSETQ. The CDR3 reads CASSLTASGIRTGELFF. The CDR3 nucleotides are TGCGCCAGCAGCTTGACAGCTAGCGGAATCAGAACCGGGGAGCTGTTTTTT.

The chain recombines TRBV7-9 with TRBJ1-2; tentative D call: TRBD1 (5 bases). The CDR3 covers 15 residues. Germline loops: CDR1 SEHNR, CDR2 FQNEAQ (reference sequence). V shed 0 bases and J shed 0 bases, with 8 bases lying between them. The CDR3 bases are TGTGCCAGCAGCTTAGCCCGGGGCCCTAACTATGGCTACACCTTC. As protein: CASSLARGPNYGYTF.

The V call is TRBV3-1 (or the pseudogene TRBV3-2), the J call TRBJ2-7; D may be TRBD2 (6 bases). The V gene lost 4 bases and the J gene lost 0 bases, with 16 bases spanning the gap. The CDR3 contains 16 residues. Germline CDR1 LGHDT, CDR2 YNNKEL (reference sequence). In DNA, the CDR3 is TGTGCCAGCAGCCCCACTTTCGGGGGAAACTCCTACGAGCAGTACTTC. Protein product: CASSPTFGGNSYEQYF.

Only a few counts were recorded for this clone. The CDR3 is CASSLRIAGRNNEQFF. The DNA for the CDR3 is TGTGCCAGCAGCTTACGTATAGCGGGGAGAAACAATGAGCAGTTCTTC. This chain connects TRBV7-9 to TRBJ2-1, with 8 bases that match TRBD2. The ends lost 2 bases at V and 5 bases at J; junction bases unmatched: 8. The germline gives CDR1 SEHNR, CDR2 FQNEAQ (reference sequence). The length of the CDR3 is 16 residues.

V is TRBV2 and J is TRBJ1-2; maybe TRBD1 (5 bases). This CDR3 is 14 amino acids long. V lost 0 bases to trimming and J lost 5 bases, with 10 bases between them. Germline V CDR1 and CDR2: SNHLY, FYNNEI. CDR3 coding DNA: TGTGCCAGCAGTGAAGCCCGCAGGGCTTATGGCTACACCTTC. It specifies CASSEARRAYGYTF.

The rearrangement joins TRBV28 to TRBJ2-5, with D unresolved. Trimming removed 6 bases at V and 5 bases at J, with 22 bases between. Per germline, CDR1 MDHEN and CDR2 SYDVKM. The CDR3 spans 16 residues. The CDR3 reads CASRPEGRPPVETQYF. In DNA form, the CDR3 reads TGTGCCAGCAGACCCGAAGGGCGGCCCCCCGTCGAGACCCAGTACTTC.

As for this clone: A read error may account for a junction end that differs from germline. The chain recombines TRBV20-1 with TRBJ2-1, with a possible D match to TRBD1 (5 bases). CDR3 size: 11 residues. Germline lookup yields CDR1 DFQATT and CDR2 SNEGSKA (reference sequence). The CDR3 loop is CSGDRHNGQFF. CDR3 nucleotides: TGCAGTGGTGACAGACACAATGGGCAGTTCTTC.

The chain carries TRBV7-2 and TRBJ2-7; TRBD1 agrees at 8 bases. The trim removed 3 bases at V and 0 bases at J, leaving 4 bases unmatched. The CDR3 spans 15 residues. The germline CDR1 and CDR2 sequences are SGHTA and FQGNSA. CDR3 amino acids: CASSLTGDGSYEQYF. As DNA, the CDR3 is TGTGCCAGCAGCTTGACAGGGGACGGCTCCTACGAGCAGTACTTC. Looking up the rest from reference TRBV7-2 and TRBJ2-7 gives the full variable domain: GAGVSQSPSNKVTEKGKDVELRCDPISGHTALYWYRQSLGQGLEFLIYFQGNSAPDKSGLPSDRFSAERTGGSVSTLTIQRTQQEDSAVYLCASSLTGDGSYEQYFGPGTRLTVT.

The rearrangement uses TRBV19 and TRBJ1-1, with 11 positions matching TRBD1. CDR1 LNHDA and CDR2 SQIVND come from the germline V gene (reference sequence). J lost 4 bases, V lost 9 bases, and 16 bases had no gene match. The CDR3 is 17 amino acids. CDR3 DNA: TGTGCCAGCGATGTACGGACAGGGGGCGCGTTGGTCACTGAAGCTTTCTTT. Amino acid sequence: CASDVRTGGALVTEAFF.

The CDR3 protein is CATSDSGQGVSEAFF. In DNA, the CDR3 is TGTGCCACCAGTGATTCGGGTCAGGGGGTGTCTGAAGCTTTCTTT. The chain links TRBV24-1 to TRBJ1-1; TRBD1 agrees at 7 bases. V dropped 2 bases and J dropped 6; count of bases not matched to a gene: 8. The CDR3 is 15 amino acids. Germline V lookup: CDR1 KGHDR, CDR2 SFDVKD.

The V gene is TRBV6-6, the J gene TRBJ2-4, with TRBD1 matching over 9 bases. The CDR3 consists of 16 residues. CDR1 MNHNY and CDR2 SVGAGI come from the germline V gene (reference sequence). Trimming took 8 bases from V and 5 from J; bases not matched to a gene: 13. The CDR3 nucleotides are TGTGCCAGCGCTCTCCGGGACAGGGTGGCGGAAAACATTCAGTACTTC. Amino acids: CASALRDRVAENIQYF.

The CDR3 sequence: CASSPDRGDTQYF. For the CDR3, the DNA is TGTGCCAGCAGCCCAGACAGGGGCGATACGCAGTATTTT. The rearrangement links TRBV7-8 to TRBJ2-3, with TRBD1 identical over 8 bases. J gave up 6 bases and V 5 bases, and 4 bases lay outside the gene matches. The CDR3 has 13 amino acids. Germline-derived CDR1 and CDR2 are SGHVS and FQNEAQ.

The rearrangement joins TRBV3-1 (or the pseudogene TRBV3-2) to TRBJ1-2; no clear D. V lost 1 base and J lost 2, with 5 bases in between. The CDR3 has 13 residues. Germline CDR1 and CDR2: LGHDT and YNNKEL (reference sequence). The CDR3 nucleotides read TGTGCCAGCAGCCAAGTGGGCAACTATGGCTACACCTTC. This codes for CASSQVGNYGYTF.

This chain links TRBV15 with TRBJ1-2; 9 nucleotides align to TRBD1. This CDR3 is built from 15 residues. J was trimmed by 2 bases and V by 3 bases; bases with no gene match: 4. Germline CDR1 is LNHNV and CDR2 is YYDKDF (reference sequence). The CDR3 DNA sequence: TGTGCCACCAGCAGCCGGGACAGGGAAAACTATGGCTACACCTTC. It is translated as CATSSRDRENYGYTF.